This T cell receptor beta chain was retrieved from a study of shared clonotypes between healthy human individuals. Whole-study context: The study enrolled a couple of women and a few men aged 18 to 49. Used for every donor were three CD4 naive, three CD4 memory, two CD8 naive and one CD8 memory plate.

Study findings and constraints: Shared clonotypes: 4.5% to 6.5% naive CD4, about 3.5% naive CD8, around 2.4% memory CD4, 0.4% memory CD8.

Sequenced by immunoSEQ multiplex PCR; TCRdb stores in-frame clones only, minus some. The profile shows nearly 2 million clones, approximately 95% of them singletons. The CDR3 runs 16 residues. V dropped 4 bases and J dropped 1; count of bases not matched to a gene: 11. The germline V gene encodes CDR1 SGHNT and CDR2 YYREEE (reference sequence). It was CD45RO-negative cells, positively selected for CCR7, that made up naive CD8 cells, with terminally differentiated effector memory CD45RA+ cells excluded. Note on this clone: The antigen is not known.

The TCR was taken from a man between 18 and 29 years old in good health. Input material: naive CD8+ T cells sorted from blood. The chain carries TRBV5-4 and TRBJ2-7; 7 positions agree with TRBD2. DNA for the CDR3: TGTGCCAGCAGCGTTCAAGGGACTAAAACTTCCTACGAGCAGTACTTC. Translation gives CASSVQGTKTSYEQYF.